What follows are 24 T cell receptor beta chains derived from one specimen sequenced in a study of T cell responses to AZD1222 COVID-19 vaccine. Only in-frame clones appear in the TCRdb table, and some are missing; sequencing was by immunoSEQ multiplex PCR. Of 100,000 to 150,000 clones listed, about 91% were seen once; the top ten hold approximately 2.1%. The material sequenced was peripheral blood, taken 28 days after the second AZD1222 dose. Receptors originate from an adult who received the AZD1222 COVID-19 vaccine.

The rearrangement joins TRBV10-2 to TRBJ2-1; D remains unclear. Germline V gives CDR1 WSHSY, CDR2 SAAADI. V was cut by 0 bases and J by 0 bases, with 9 bases left in between. This CDR3 comprises 16 residues. CDR3: CASSESLASSYNEQFF. The CDR3 DNA reads as TGCGCCAGCAGTGAGTCGTTAGCTAGCTCCTACAATGAGCAGTTCTTC.

V and J are TRBV15 and TRBJ1-2, with D perhaps TRBD1 (6 bases). The V gene's germline CDR1 is LNHNV and CDR2 YYDKDF (reference sequence). The V gene lost 5 bases and the J gene lost 6 bases, with 22 bases spanning the gap. The length of the CDR3 is 16 residues. CDR3 sequence (DNA): TGTGCCACCAGCCACCCCCTAGCTCCAGGGGCGGATGGCTACACCTTC. Translated: CATSHPLAPGADGYTF.

The chain has TRBV28 and TRBJ2-7, with D perhaps TRBD1 (5 bases). V was trimmed by 2 bases and J by 2 bases, leaving 7 bases between them. This CDR3 is built from 13 residues. Germline V lookup: CDR1 MDHEN, CDR2 SYDVKM. The CDR3 sequence is CASSLGHPYEQYF. The CDR3 DNA reads as TGTGCCAGCAGTTTAGGACACCCCTACGAGCAGTACTTC.

This clone was seen a handful of times. The chain links TRBV5-1 to TRBJ2-2, with 9 nucleotides matching TRBD2. The germline gives CDR1 SGHRS, CDR2 YFSETQ. The CDR3 contains 14 residues. Trimming removed 7 bases from V and 6 bases from J; junction bases left unmatched: 7. In DNA, the CDR3 is TGCGCCAGCTGCCGGACTAGCGTTTCCGGGGAGCTGTTTTTT. Residues: CASCRTSVSGELFF.

This clone was detected only once. J is TRBJ2-3 and V is TRBV24-1; D call uncertain. With 2 bases removed from V and 4 bases from J, the gap between germline ends came to 12 bases. CDR3 length equals 15 residues. Germline V gives CDR1 KGHDR, CDR2 SFDVKD. The CDR3 DNA reads as TGTGCCACCAGTGATTCTACTTTCTCCTCAGATACGCAGTATTTT. It codes for CATSDSTFSSDTQYF.

This clone appeared once. The rearrangement joins TRBV23-1 to TRBJ1-3; TRBD1 matches at 7 bases. TRBV23-1 is known as an ORF, though its function is uncertain. The CDR3 totals 15 residues. V trimming: 8 bases; J trimming: 4 bases; junction bases outside the gene matches: 11. CDR3 sequence: CASRLIQGRGNTIYF. In nucleotides, the CDR3 is TGCGCCAGCCGGCTGATACAGGGGAGAGGAAACACCATATATTTT.

The chain is built from TRBV24-1 and TRBJ2-5; D uncertain. Germline V lookup: CDR1 KGHDR, CDR2 SFDVKD. Trimming took off 2 bases at V and 5 bases at J, with 14 bases between the two ends. This CDR3 contains 15 residues. The CDR3 here is CATSDSLAKRETQYF. The CDR3 coding sequence is TGTGCCACCAGTGATTCTTTGGCTAAACGGGAGACCCAGTACTTC.

This clone was seen just once. This chain uses TRBV11-2 with TRBJ2-7; TRBD2 agrees at 7 bases. Germline V gene data show CDR1 as SGHAT and CDR2 as FQNNGV. There are 15 residues in the CDR3. The V segment lost 0 bases and the J segment 2 bases; nucleotides outside the gene matches: 4. Here the CDR3 reads CASSLEGGQTYEQYF. Here the CDR3 DNA reads TGTGCCAGCAGCTTAGAGGGAGGGCAGACCTACGAGCAGTACTTC.

In DNA, the CDR3 is TGCAGCGGTCGACTAGCGGGAGTTGAGACCCAGTACTTC. This gives the protein CSGRLAGVETQYF. The chain carries TRBV29-1 and TRBJ2-5, with TRBD2 identical over 12 bases. With V trimmed by 7 bases and J by 5 bases, 5 bases remained unmatched. CDR3 size: 13 residues. Germline CDR1 is SQVTM and CDR2 is ANQGSEA.

V and J are TRBV27 and TRBJ1-5; TRBD1 might be the D (5 bases). The CDR3 totals 17 residues. The V gene's germline CDR1 is MNHEY and CDR2 SMNVEV (reference sequence). Between the trimmed V and J ends, which lost 5 bases and 3 bases, there was a span of 20 bases. The DNA for the CDR3 is TGTGCCAGCAGTCAACTGTCCCTCGGGGCTCACAATCAGCCCCAGCATTTT. It codes for CASSQLSLGAHNQPQHF.

This chain connects TRBV9 to TRBJ2-5; TRBD2 matches at 11 bases. Germline CDR1 is SGDLS and CDR2 is YYNGEE. This CDR3 has 16 amino acids. Unmatched junction bases numbered 3, after V lost 0 bases and J lost 2 bases. CDR3 DNA sequence: TGTGCCAGCAGCGTAGGGGCTAGCGGGGGGCAAGAGACCCAGTACTTC. This translates into CASSVGASGGQETQYF.

This clone was counted once. V and J are TRBV19 and TRBJ1-1, with TRBD1 matching over 8 bases. V trimming: 5 bases; J trimming: 4 bases; junction bases outside the gene matches: 3. The CDR3 contains 13 residues. The V gene's germline CDR1 is LNHDA and CDR2 SQIVND (reference sequence). CDR3 protein: CASSRTGFTEAFF. The CDR3 nucleotides read TGTGCCAGTAGTCGGACAGGGTTCACTGAAGCTTTCTTT.

The chain uses TRBV11-1 and TRBJ1-1; weak D call: TRBD1 (6 bases). V was cut by 3 bases and J by 1 base, with 6 bases left in between. The CDR3 covers 13 residues. The germline CDR1 and CDR2 sequences are SGHAT and FQDESV (reference sequence). The CDR3 bases are TGTGCCAGCAGCTTGGACAGGAACACTGAAGCTTTCTTT. Translating gives CASSLDRNTEAFF.

The rearrangement joins TRBV7-9 to TRBJ1-2, with TRBD1 matching over 7 bases. The V and J ends lost 4 bases and 7 bases, in that order; junction bases with no gene match: 3. Germline V gene lookup returns CDR1 SEHNR and CDR2 FQNEAQ (reference sequence). The CDR3 runs 12 residues. The CDR3 sequence: CASSSGQRGYTF. CDR3 DNA sequence: TGTGCCAGCAGCTCGGGACAGCGTGGCTACACCTTC.

The rearrangement uses TRBV18 and TRBJ2-3; the D gene is possibly TRBD2 (5 bases). V shed 4 bases and J shed 4 bases, with 9 bases lying between them. Germline assignment: CDR1 KGHSH and CDR2 LQKENI. The CDR3 length is 13 residues. CDR3 sequence (DNA): TGTGCCAGCTCACGAAACGGGGCAGATACGCAGTATTTT. Translating it yields CASSRNGADTQYF. The variable domain in full, completed from reference TRBV18 and TRBJ2-3, reads NAGVMQNPRHLVRRRGQEARLRCSPMKGHSHVYWYRQLPEEGLKFMVYLQKENIIDESGMPKERFSAEFPKEGPSILRIQQVVRGDSAAYFCASSRNGADTQYFGPGTRLTVL.

The gene calls are TRBV5-1 and TRBJ1-6, with TRBD1 as a possible D gene (5 bases). V shed 3 bases and J shed 9 bases, with 16 bases lying between them. Germline V lookup: CDR1 SGHRS, CDR2 YFSETQ. The length of the CDR3 is 15 residues. CDR3 sequence (DNA): TGCGCCAGCAGCTCCGGGCCAGGGTCGGTTTCACCCCTCCACTTT. Translating gives CASSSGPGSVSPLHF.

The V gene is TRBV6-5, the J gene TRBJ2-1; 8 positions agree with TRBD1. Germline V gene data show CDR1 as MNHEY and CDR2 as SVGAGI. V was pared by 6 bases and J by 0 bases, with 4 bases of the junction left unmatched. CDR3 length: 15 residues. For the CDR3, the DNA is TGTGCCAGCAGCACCACAGGGGGCTCCTACAATGAGCAGTTCTTC. Residues: CASSTTGGSYNEQFF.

This chain connects TRBV5-6 to TRBJ1-2, with D possibly being TRBD1 (5 bases). Trimming shortened V by 5 bases and J by 1 base, and 12 bases separated the two germline ends. The CDR3 has 14 amino acids. Germline V gene data show CDR1 as SGHDT and CDR2 as YYEEEE. CDR3 region: CASRGGTGNYGYTF. The CDR3 region has the DNA TGTGCCAGCAGGGGAGGGACGGGTAACTATGGCTACACCTTC.

V gene TRBV30 combines with J gene TRBJ2-2; 10 nucleotides align to TRBD1. V trimming: 3 bases; J trimming: 4 bases; junction bases outside the gene matches: 5. CDR1 GTSNPN and CDR2 SVGIG come from the germline V gene (reference sequence). The CDR3 is 15 amino acids. The CDR3 region is CAWRARTGGTGELFF. The DNA of the CDR3 is TGTGCCTGGAGGGCCCGGACAGGGGGCACCGGGGAGCTGTTTTTT.

The CDR3 is CASSGTGATGELFF. The CDR3 nucleotides read TGTGCCAGCAGCGGGACAGGGGCCACCGGGGAGCTGTTTTTT. The rearrangement uses TRBV9 and TRBJ2-2, with 9 bases aligning to TRBD1. Germline-derived CDR1 and CDR2 are SGDLS and YYNGEE. The V segment lost 3 bases and the J segment 4 bases; nucleotides outside the gene matches: 1. CDR3 length: 14 amino acids.

The chain combines TRBV5-4 with TRBJ1-2; weak D call: TRBD1 (5 bases). The CDR3 consists of 16 residues. Trimming pared 4 bases from V and 0 bases from J, leaving 16 bases between. From germline, CDR1 is SGHNT and CDR2 YYREEE (reference sequence). The CDR3 sequence: CASSPSSRAANYGYTF. CDR3 coding DNA: TGTGCCAGCAGCCCCTCCTCCAGGGCTGCTAACTATGGCTACACCTTC.

V gene TRBV27 combines with J gene TRBJ2-7; 7 bases match TRBD1. With V trimmed by 1 base and J by 6 bases, 12 bases remained unmatched. This CDR3 spans 16 amino acids. The germline gives CDR1 MNHEY, CDR2 SMNVEV (reference sequence). The CDR3, as DNA: TGTGCCAGCAGTTTATACGGGACAGATTTATTTAGCGAGCAGTACGTC. It specifies CASSLYGTDLFSEQYV.

The V gene is TRBV30, the J gene TRBJ2-2; D is unclear. The V gene's germline CDR1 is GTSNPN and CDR2 SVGIG (reference sequence). This CDR3 is 14 amino acids long. The V gene lost 0 bases and the J gene lost 2 bases, with 7 bases spanning the gap. The DNA for the CDR3 is TGTGCCTGGAGTGTACTGACCAACACCGGGGAGCTGTTTTTT. This gives the protein CAWSVLTNTGELFF.

This sequence joins TRBV5-1 and TRBJ2-3; D is unresolved. CDR1 is SGHRS, CDR2 YFSETQ, per germline. Between the trimmed V and J ends, which lost 4 bases and 0 bases, there was a span of 15 bases. The CDR3 consists of 16 residues. This CDR3 reads CASSVPGSLSTDTQYF. DNA of the CDR3: TGCGCCAGCAGCGTCCCGGGTAGTCTTAGCACAGATACGCAGTATTTT.